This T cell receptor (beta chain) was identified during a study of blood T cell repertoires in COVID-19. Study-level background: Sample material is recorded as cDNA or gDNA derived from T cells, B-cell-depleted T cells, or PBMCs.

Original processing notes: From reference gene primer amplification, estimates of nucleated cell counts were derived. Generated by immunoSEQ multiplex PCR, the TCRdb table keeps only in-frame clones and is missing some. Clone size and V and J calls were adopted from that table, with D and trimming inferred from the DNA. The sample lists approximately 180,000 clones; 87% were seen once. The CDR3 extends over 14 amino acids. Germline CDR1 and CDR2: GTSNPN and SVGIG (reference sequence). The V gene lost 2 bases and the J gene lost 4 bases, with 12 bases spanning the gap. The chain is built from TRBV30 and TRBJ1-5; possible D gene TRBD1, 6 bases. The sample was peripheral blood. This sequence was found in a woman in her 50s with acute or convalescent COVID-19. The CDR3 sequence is CAWSKGVANQPQHF. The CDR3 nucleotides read TGTGCCTGGAGTAAGGGGGTAGCAAATCAGCCCCAGCATTTT.